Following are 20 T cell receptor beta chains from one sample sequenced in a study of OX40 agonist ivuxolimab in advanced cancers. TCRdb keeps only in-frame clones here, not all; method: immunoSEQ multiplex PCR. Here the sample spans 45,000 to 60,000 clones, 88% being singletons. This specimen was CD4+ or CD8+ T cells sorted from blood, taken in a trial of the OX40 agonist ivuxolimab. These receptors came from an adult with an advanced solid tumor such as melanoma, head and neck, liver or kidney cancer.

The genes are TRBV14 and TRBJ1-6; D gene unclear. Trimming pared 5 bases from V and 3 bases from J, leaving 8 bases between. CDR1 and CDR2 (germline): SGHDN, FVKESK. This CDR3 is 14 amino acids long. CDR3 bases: TGTGCCAGCAGCAGCGCAGTCTATAATTCACCCCTCCACTTT. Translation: CASSSAVYNSPLHF.

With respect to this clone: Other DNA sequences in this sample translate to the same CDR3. The CDR3 coding sequence is TGTGCCAGCAGCTTAGCGCTAGCGGGGGCCTACAATGAGCAGTTCTTC. Amino acids: CASSLALAGAYNEQFF. The rearrangement uses TRBV7-9 and TRBJ2-1, with TRBD2 identical over 10 bases. J gave up 2 bases and V 0 bases, and 1 base lay outside the gene matches. This CDR3 is 16 amino acids long. The germline gives CDR1 SEHNR, CDR2 FQNEAQ (reference sequence).

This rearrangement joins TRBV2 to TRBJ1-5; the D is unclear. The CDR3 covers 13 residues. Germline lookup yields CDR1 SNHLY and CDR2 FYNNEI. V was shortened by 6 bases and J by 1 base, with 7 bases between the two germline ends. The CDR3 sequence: CASRLESNQPQHF. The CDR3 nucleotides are TGTGCCAGCAGGCTGGAGAGCAATCAGCCCCAGCATTTT. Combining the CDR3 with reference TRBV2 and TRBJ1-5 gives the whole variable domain EPEVTQTPSHQVTQMGQEVILRCVPISNHLYFYWYRQILGQKVEFLVSFYNNEISEKSEIFDDQFSVERPDGSNFTLKIRSTKLEDSAMYFCASRLESNQPQHFGDGTRLSIL.

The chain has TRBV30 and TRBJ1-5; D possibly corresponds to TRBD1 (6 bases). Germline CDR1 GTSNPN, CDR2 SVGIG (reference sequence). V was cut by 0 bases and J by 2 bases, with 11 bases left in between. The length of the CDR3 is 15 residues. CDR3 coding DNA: TGTGCCTGGAGTGTACAGGGTCGGGGCAATCAGCCCCAGCATTTT. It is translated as CAWSVQGRGNQPQHF.

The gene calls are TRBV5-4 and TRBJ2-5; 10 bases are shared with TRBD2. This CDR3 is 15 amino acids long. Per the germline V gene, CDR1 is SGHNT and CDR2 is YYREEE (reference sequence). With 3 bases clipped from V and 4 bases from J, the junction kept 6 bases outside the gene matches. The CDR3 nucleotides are TGTGCCAGCAGCTCTACTAGCGGGATAGGAGAGACCCAGTACTTC. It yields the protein CASSSTSGIGETQYF.

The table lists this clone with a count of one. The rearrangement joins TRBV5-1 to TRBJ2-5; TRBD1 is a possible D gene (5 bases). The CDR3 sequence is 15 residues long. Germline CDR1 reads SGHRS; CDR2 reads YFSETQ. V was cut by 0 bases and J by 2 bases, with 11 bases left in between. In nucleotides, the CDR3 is TGCGCCAGCAGCTTGGAAGGGGATGGGCAAGAGACCCAGTACTTC. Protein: CASSLEGDGQETQYF.

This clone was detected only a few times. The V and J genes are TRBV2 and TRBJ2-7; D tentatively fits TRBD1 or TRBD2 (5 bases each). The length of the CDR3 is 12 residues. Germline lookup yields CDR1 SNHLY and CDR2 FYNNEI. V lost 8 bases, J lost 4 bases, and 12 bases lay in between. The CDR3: CASGGRGYEQYF. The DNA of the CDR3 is TGTGCCAGCGGGGGTCGGGGTTACGAGCAGTACTTC.

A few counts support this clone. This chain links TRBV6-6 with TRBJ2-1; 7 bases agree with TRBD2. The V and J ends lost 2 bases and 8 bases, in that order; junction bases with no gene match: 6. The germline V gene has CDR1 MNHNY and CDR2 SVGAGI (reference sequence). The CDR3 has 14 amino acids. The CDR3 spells CASSYAGEGYEQFF. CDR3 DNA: TGTGCCAGCAGTTACGCGGGAGAGGGATATGAGCAGTTCTTC.

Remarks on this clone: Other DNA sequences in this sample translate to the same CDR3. CDR3 in DNA: TGTGCCAGCAGCCCGAGGTCGGCTGGCTACACCTTC. Its protein product is CASSPRSAGYTF. The J gene is TRBJ1-2, the V gene TRBV11-2; unclear D gene. The V gene's germline CDR1 is SGHAT and CDR2 FQNNGV. V lost 5 bases to trimming and J lost 7 bases, with 11 bases between them. This CDR3 spans 12 amino acids.

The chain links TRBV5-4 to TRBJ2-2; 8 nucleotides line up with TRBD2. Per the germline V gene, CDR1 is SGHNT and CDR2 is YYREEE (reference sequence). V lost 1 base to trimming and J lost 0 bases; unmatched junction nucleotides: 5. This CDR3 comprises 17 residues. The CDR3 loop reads CASSLWLAGANTGELFF. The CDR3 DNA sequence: TGTGCCAGCAGCTTGTGGCTAGCGGGTGCGAACACCGGGGAGCTGTTTTTT.

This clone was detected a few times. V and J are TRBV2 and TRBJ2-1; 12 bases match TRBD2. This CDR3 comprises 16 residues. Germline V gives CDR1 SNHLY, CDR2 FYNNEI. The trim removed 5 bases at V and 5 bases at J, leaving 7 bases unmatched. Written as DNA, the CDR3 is TGTGCCAGCAGTCCTCAGGGACTAGCGGGCGACAATGAGCAGTTCTTC. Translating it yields CASSPQGLAGDNEQFF.

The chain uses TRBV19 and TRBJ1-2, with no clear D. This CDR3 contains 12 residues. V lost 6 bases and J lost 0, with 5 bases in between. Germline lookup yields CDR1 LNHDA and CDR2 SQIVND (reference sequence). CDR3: CASRRTNYGYTF. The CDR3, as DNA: TGTGCCAGTAGGAGGACTAACTATGGCTACACCTTC. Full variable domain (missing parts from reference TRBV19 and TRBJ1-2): DGGITQSPKYLFRKEGQNVTLSCEQNLNHDAMYWYRQDPGQGLRLIYYSQIVNDFQKGDIAEGYSVSREKKESFPLTVTSAQKNPTAFYLCASRRTNYGYTFGSGTRLTVV.

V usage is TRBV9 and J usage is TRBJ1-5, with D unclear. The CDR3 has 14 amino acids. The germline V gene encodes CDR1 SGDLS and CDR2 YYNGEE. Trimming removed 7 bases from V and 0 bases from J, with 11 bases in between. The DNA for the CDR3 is TGTGCCAGCGCCCCCCCCGGTAGCAATCAGCCCCAGCATTTT. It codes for CASAPPGSNQPQHF.

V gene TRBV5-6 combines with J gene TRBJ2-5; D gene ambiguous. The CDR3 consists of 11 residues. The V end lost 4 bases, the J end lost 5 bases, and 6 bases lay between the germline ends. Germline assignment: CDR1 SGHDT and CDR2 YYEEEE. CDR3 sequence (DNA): TGTGCCAGCAGCGCCGCGGAGACCCAGTACTTC. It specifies CASSAAETQYF. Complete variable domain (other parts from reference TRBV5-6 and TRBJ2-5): DAGVTQSPTHLIKTRGQQVTLRCSPKSGHDTVSWYQQALGQGPQFIFQYYEEEERQRGNFPDRFSGHQFPNYSSELNVNALLLGDSALYLCASSAAETQYFGPGTRLLVL.

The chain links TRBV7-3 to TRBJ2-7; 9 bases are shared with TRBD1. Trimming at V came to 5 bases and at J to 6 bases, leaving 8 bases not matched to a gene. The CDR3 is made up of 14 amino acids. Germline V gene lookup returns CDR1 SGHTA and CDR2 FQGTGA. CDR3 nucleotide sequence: TGTGCCAGCAGCCTGGGGACAGGGAAAACCGAGCAGTACTTC. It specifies CASSLGTGKTEQYF.

The CDR3 DNA reads TGTGCCAGTCCCGCCGGGGGGGTGGGGGCCGTCGATCAGCCCCAGCATTTT. It codes for CASPAGGVGAVDQPQHF. This chain uses TRBV19 with TRBJ1-5, with a weak D call TRBD1 (6 bases). Trimming pared 8 bases from V and 5 bases from J, leaving 25 bases between. The CDR3 length is 17 residues. Per the germline V gene, CDR1 is LNHDA and CDR2 is SQIVND (reference sequence).

CDR3 DNA: TGTGCCAGCAGTGAATGGCCCCAGCATTTT. This encodes CASSEWPQHF. The chain employs TRBV6-1 and TRBJ1-5; D ambiguous. The CDR3 is 10 residues long. The V end was cut by 2 bases, the J end by 9 bases, with 2 bases between. Germline lookup yields CDR1 MNHNS and CDR2 SASEGT.

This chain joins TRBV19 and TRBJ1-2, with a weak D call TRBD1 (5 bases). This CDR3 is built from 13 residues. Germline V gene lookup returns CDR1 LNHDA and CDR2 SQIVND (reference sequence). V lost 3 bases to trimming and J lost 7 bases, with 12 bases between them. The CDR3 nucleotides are TGTGCCAGTAGTATGGGTGGGGCTGGTGGCTACACCTTC. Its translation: CASSMGGAGGYTF. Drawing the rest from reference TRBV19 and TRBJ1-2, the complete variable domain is DGGITQSPKYLFRKEGQNVTLSCEQNLNHDAMYWYRQDPGQGLRLIYYSQIVNDFQKGDIAEGYSVSREKKESFPLTVTSAQKNPTAFYLCASSMGGAGGYTFGSGTRLTVV.

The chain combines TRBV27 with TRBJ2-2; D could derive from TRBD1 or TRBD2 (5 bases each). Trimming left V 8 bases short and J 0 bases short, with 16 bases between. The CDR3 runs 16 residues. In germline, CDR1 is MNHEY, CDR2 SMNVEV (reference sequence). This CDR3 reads CASRRSGGPNTGELFF. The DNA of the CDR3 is TGTGCCAGCCGACGGTCTGGGGGACCGAACACCGGGGAGCTGTTTTTT.

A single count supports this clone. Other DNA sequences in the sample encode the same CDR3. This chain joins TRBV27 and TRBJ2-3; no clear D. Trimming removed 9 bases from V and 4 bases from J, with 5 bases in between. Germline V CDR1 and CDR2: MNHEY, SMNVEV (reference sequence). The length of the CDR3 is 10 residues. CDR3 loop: CASTPDTQYF. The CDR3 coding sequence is TGTGCCAGTACGCCAGATACGCAGTATTTT.